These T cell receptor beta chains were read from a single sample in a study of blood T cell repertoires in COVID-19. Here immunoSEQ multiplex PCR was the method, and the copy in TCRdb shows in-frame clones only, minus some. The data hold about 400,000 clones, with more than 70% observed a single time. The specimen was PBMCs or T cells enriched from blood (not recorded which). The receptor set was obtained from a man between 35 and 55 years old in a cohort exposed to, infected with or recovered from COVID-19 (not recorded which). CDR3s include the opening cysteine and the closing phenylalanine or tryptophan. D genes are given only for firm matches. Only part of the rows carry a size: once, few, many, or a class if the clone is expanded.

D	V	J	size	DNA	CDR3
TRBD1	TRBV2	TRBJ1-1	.	TGTGCCAGCAGTGCTGACAGGGGGCTCACTGAAGCTTTCTTT	CASSADRGLTEAFF
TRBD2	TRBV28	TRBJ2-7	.	TGTGCCAGCAGTTTAGGGGGGGGAGTAAGGACCTACGAGCAGTACTTC	CASSLGGGVRTYEQYF
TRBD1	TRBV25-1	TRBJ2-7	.	TGTGCCAGCAGTGTTCCGGGACAGGGAGGTTACGAGCAGTACTTC	CASSVPGQGGYEQYF
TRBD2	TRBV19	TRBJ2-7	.	TGTGCCAGTAGTAAAGCCGGGACTAGCGGGACCTACGAGCAGTACTTC	CASSKAGTSGTYEQYF
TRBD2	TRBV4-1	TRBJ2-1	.	TGCGCCAGCAGCCAAGAGGATGTCCTAGCGGGAGTGTATGAGCAGTTCTTC	CASSQEDVLAGVYEQFF
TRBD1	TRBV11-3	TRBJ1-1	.	TGTGCCAGCAGCTTATCCGGGACAGGGTCGAACACTGAAGCTTTCTTT	CASSLSGTGSNTEAFF
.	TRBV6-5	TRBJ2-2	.	TGTGCCAGCAGAAGACTAGGGTTGACCGGGGAGCTGTTTTTT	CASRRLGLTGELFF
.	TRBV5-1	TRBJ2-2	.	TGCGCCAGCAGCTTCCCCACAGGGAACACCGGGGAGCTGTTTTTT	CASSFPTGNTGELFF
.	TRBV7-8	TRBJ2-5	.	TGTGCCAGCAGCCCACAGGGTGGGGAAGAGACCCAGTACTTC	CASSPQGGEETQYF
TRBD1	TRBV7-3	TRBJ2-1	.	TGTGCCAGCAGCCTAGGGACAGCCTCCTACAATGAGCAGTTCTTC	CASSLGTASYNEQFF
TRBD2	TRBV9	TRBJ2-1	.	TGTGCCAGCAGCGCGGGACTAGCGGGACTAATCTCCTACAATGAGCAGTTCTTC	CASSAGLAGLISYNEQFF
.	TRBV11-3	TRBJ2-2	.	TGTGCCAGCAGCTGGCAGGGTTTCGGGGAGCTGTTTTTT	CASSWQGFGELFF
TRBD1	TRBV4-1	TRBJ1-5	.	TGCGCCAGCAGCCAAAACAGGGGGCGCTGGGATCAGCCCCAGCATTTT	CASSQNRGRWDQPQHF
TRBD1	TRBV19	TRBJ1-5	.	TGTGCCAGTAGTGGGACAGGCGACAATCAGCCCCAGCATTTT	CASSGTGDNQPQHF
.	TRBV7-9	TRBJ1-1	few	TGTGCCAGCAGCTCTTTTGACGGTCCGGGTAGTGCTTTCTTT	CASSSFDGPGSAFF
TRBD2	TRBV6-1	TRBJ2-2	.	TGTGCCACCAGCATCACTAGCGGGACTGGGGAGCTGTTTTTT	CATSITSGTGELFF
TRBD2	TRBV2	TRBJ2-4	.	TGTGCCAGCAGCGCGGGAGGGCCGGACATTCAGTACTTC	CASSAGGPDIQYF
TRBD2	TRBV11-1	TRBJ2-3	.	TGTGCCAGCAGCCCGGGGGGTGGAGATACGCAGTATTTT	CASSPGGGDTQYF
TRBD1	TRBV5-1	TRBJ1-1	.	TGCGCCAGCAGCGGCCAGGACAGGGCCGGGACTGAAGCTTTCTTT	CASSGQDRAGTEAFF
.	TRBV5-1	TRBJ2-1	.	TGCGCCAGCAGCTTGGAGCAGGGAAATGAGCAGTTCTTC	CASSLEQGNEQFF
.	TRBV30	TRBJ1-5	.	TGTGCCTGGAGTGGGGGGGGCTATAGCAATCAGCCCCAGCATTTT	CAWSGGGYSNQPQHF
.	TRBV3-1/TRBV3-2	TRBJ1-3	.	TGTGCCAGCAGCCAAGATGGGGGGTCGGGAAACACCATATATTTT	CASSQDGGSGNTIYF
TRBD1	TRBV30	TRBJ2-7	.	TGTGCCGGAGGGACAGGAAGGGAGCAGTACTTC	CAGGTGREQYF
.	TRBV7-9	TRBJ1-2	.	TGTGCCAGCAGCTTAGAAGTAAACTACTATGGCTACACCTTC	CASSLEVNYYGYTF
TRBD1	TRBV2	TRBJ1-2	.	TGTGCCAGCACGTTTTTGGGACAGGCGAAGGGTGGCTACACCTTC	CASTFLGQAKGGYTF
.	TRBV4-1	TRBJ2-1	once	TGCGCCAGCAGCCAAGAGAACAGGGTGACCTACAATGAGCAGTTCTTC	CASSQENRVTYNEQFF
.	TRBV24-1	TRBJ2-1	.	TGTGCCACCAGTAACTACCCCTACAATGAGCAGTTCTTC	CATSNYPYNEQFF
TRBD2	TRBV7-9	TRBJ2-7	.	TGTGCCAGCAGCTTGGGGACTAGCGGGAGAGAGGAGCAGTACTTC	CASSLGTSGREEQYF
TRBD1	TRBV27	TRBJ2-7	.	TGTGCCAGCAGGCTTATAGGGGGACAGGGTTCGGGCGAGCAGTACTTC	CASRLIGGQGSGEQYF
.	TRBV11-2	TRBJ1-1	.	TGTGCCAGCAGCTTGGAGACAGGTGAAGCTTTCTTT	CASSLETGEAFF
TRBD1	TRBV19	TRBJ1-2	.	TGTGCCAGTAGTGACAGGGCGTATGGCTACACCTTC	CASSDRAYGYTF
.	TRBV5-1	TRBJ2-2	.	TGCGCCAGCAGCTTGTCAGTCGAGAACACCGGGGAGCTGTTTTTT	CASSLSVENTGELFF
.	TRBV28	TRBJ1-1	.	TGTGCCAGCAGTGGGCCGGGACATCTGGCCGTGAACACTGAAGCTTTCTTT	CASSGPGHLAVNTEAFF
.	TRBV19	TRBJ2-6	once	TGTGCCAGTAGTTGGGCAGTCGGAGGCTCAGGGGCCAACGTCCTGACTTTC	CASSWAVGGSGANVLTF
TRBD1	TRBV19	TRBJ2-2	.	TGTGCCAGTAGTATCGCTCGGACAGGGGGCTCCGGGGAGCTGTTTTTT	CASSIARTGGSGELFF
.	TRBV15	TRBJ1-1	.	TGTGCCACCAGCAGAGATAGAGGGCCTGAAGCTTTCTTT	CATSRDRGPEAFF
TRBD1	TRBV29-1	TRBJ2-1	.	TGCAGCGCAACCCGCGGGACAGGACATAATGAGCAGTTCTTC	CSATRGTGHNEQFF
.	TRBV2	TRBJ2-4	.	TGTGCCAGCAGTTATGGCGGAAGCTTCAACATTCAGTACTTC	CASSYGGSFNIQYF
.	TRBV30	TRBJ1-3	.	TGTGCCTGGGCCTACAGGAGCTCTGGAAACACCATATATTTT	CAWAYRSSGNTIYF
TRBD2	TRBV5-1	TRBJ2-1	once	TGCGCCAGCAGCACACCCGGGACTAGCGGGAGGGATGAGCAGTTCTTC	CASSTPGTSGRDEQFF
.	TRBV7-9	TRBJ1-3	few	TGTGCCAGCAGCTTAGCCGGACTGTCCTCTGGAAACACCATATATTTT	CASSLAGLSSGNTIYF
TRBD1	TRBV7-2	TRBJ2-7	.	TGTGCCAGCAGCCTGACAGGGGACTCCTACGAGCAGTACTTC	CASSLTGDSYEQYF
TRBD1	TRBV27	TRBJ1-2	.	TGTGCCAGCAGAAGGACAGGGGAACCTGGCTACACCTTC	CASRRTGEPGYTF
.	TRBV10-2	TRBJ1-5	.	TGCGCCACGGCAGGCGGGAGCAATCAGCCCCAGCATTTT	CATAGGSNQPQHF
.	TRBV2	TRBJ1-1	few	TGTGCCAGCAGTGGGCAGGGTATGGGTACTGAAGCTTTCTTT	CASSGQGMGTEAFF
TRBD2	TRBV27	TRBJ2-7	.	TGTGCCAGCAGCCCCAGTCTAGCGGATTCCGATGGGCAGTACTTC	CASSPSLADSDGQYF
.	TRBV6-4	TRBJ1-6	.	TGTGCCAGCAGTGAGGGGAGCTCCTATAATTCACCCCTCCACTTT	CASSEGSSYNSPLHF
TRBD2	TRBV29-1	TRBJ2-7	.	TGCAGCGTTCGGGAGGGGACTAGCGGAACCTACGAGCAGTACTTC	CSVREGTSGTYEQYF
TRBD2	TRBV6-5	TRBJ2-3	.	TGTGCCAGCGGGGGGACTAGCGGGAGGAGGGATACGCAGTATTTT	CASGGTSGRRDTQYF
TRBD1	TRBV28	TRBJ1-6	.	TGTGCCAGCAGTTCGGGACAGGGTGGCGGCTCCTATAATTCACCCCTCCACTTT	CASSSGQGGGSYNSPLHF
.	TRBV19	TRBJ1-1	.	TGTGCCAGTAGTAACCAGGGGTACACTGAAGCTTTCTTT	CASSNQGYTEAFF
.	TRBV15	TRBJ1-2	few	TGTGCCACCAGCCTAGGGCAGGGTTCGAACTATGGCTACACCTTC	CATSLGQGSNYGYTF
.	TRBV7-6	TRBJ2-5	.	TGTGCCAGCAGCCAACAAGAGACCCAGTACTTC	CASSQQETQYF
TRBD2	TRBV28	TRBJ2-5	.	TGTGCCAGCAGTTATAGAGCTCCGGGACTAGCGGGACGGACAGAAGAGACCCAGTACTTC	CASSYRAPGLAGRTEETQYF
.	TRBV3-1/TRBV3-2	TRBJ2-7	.	TGTGCCAGCAGCCAAGAACCCGGCTACGAGCAGTACTTC	CASSQEPGYEQYF
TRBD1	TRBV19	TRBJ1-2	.	TGTGCCAGTAGTCCTGGGACAGGGCAGCGCGGCTACACCTTC	CASSPGTGQRGYTF
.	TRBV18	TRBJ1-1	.	TGTGCCAGCTCACCACTTAAAGGACAGTCCGTTAATACTGAAGCTTTCTTT	CASSPLKGQSVNTEAFF